This T cell receptor beta chain is drawn from a study of cytomegalovirus exposure and HLA in healthy donors. Regarding the study as a whole: The study put 150 to 200 TCR beta chains on its list as cytomegalovirus-associated. Data from an earlier analysis indicated that most TCR beta V segments were productive either about 90% or about 30% of the time.

The PCR had 60 Vbeta and 13 Jbeta primers. Generated by immunoSEQ multiplex PCR, the TCRdb table keeps only in-frame clones and is missing some. The table has 150,000 to 200,000 clones, about 88% seen once. On this clone itself: Its antigen is currently unknown.

The CDR3 has 17 amino acids. Per the germline V gene, CDR1 is MGHRA and CDR2 is YSYEKL. V was pared by 1 base and J by 4 bases, with 17 bases between. Input material: PBMCs. This receptor was obtained from a girl younger than two in good health and CMV-seronegative. V and J are TRBV4-1 and TRBJ2-1; tentative D call: TRBD2 (6 bases). The CDR3 DNA sequence: TGCGCCAGCAGCCAAGTCCCGGTGGGGGGTCGATACAATGAGCAGTTCTTC. Its protein product is CASSQVPVGGRYNEQFF.